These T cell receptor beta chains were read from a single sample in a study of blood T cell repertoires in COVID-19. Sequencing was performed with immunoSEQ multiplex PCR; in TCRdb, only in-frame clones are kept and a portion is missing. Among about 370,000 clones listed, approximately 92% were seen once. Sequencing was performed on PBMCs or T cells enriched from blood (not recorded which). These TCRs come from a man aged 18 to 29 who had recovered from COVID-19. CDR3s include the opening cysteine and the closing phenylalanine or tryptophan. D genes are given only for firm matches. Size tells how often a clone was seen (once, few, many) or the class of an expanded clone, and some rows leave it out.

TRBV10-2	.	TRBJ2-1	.	CASSARDSKGFF	TGCGCCAGCAGTGCCCGGGACTCGAAAGGGTTCTTC
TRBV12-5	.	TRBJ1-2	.	CASGLVIGGRFNYGYTF	TGTGCTAGTGGTTTGGTTATCGGGGGGCGTTTTAACTATGGCTACACCTTC
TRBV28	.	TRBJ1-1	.	CASINGQNTEAFF	TGTGCCAGCATAAATGGGCAGAACACTGAAGCTTTCTTT
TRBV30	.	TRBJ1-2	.	CARSVGWSGGLHHYGYTF	TGTGCCCGATCCGTCGGGTGGTCCGGGGGGCTCCATCACTATGGCTACACCTTC
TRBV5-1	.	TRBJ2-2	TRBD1	CASSITGGARTGELFF	TGCGCCAGCAGTATCACAGGGGGCGCGAGGACCGGGGAGCTGTTTTTT
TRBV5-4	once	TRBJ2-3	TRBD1	CASSLDSGTGGYTQYF	TGTGCCAGCAGCTTGGATAGCGGGACAGGGGGTTATACGCAGTATTTT
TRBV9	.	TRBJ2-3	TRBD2	CASSYGLAVTDTQYF	TGTGCCAGCAGCTACGGACTAGCGGTTACAGATACGCAGTATTTT
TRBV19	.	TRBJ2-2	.	CASNRQGPATGELFF	TGTGCCAGTAACCGGCAGGGGCCGGCAACCGGGGAGCTGTTTTTT
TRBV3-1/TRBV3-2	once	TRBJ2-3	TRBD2	CASSQETSGRRSLLIDTQYF	TGTGCCAGCAGCCAAGAGACTAGCGGGAGGCGAAGCCTTCTTATAGATACGCAGTATTTT
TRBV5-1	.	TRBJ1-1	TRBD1	CASAQTGGDLSFF	TGCGCCAGCGCCCAAACAGGGGGCGATTTATCTTTCTTT
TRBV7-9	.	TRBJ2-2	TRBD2	CASSLGLAGRLNTGELFF	TGTGCCAGCAGCTTAGGATTAGCGGGACGTTTGAACACCGGGGAGCTGTTTTTT
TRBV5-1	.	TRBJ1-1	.	CASSLVGTEAFF	TGCGCCAGCAGCTTGGTCGGCACTGAAGCTTTCTTT
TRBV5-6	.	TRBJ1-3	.	CASSFERGNTIYF	TGTGCCAGCAGCTTCGAGAGGGGAAACACCATATATTTT
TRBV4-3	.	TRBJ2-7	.	CASSPRGGEKQYF	TGCGCCAGCAGCCCCAGAGGGGGAGAGAAGCAGTACTTC
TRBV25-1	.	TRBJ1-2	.	CASSDGTGVNYGYTF	TGTGCCAGCAGTGACGGGACTGGAGTGAACTATGGCTACACCTTC
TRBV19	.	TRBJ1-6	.	CATGGSYNSPLHF	TGTGCCACAGGAGGCTCCTATAATTCACCCCTCCACTTT
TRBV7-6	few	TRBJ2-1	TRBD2	CASSLTAGGGSSYNEQFF	TGTGCCAGCAGCTTAACCGCGGGGGGCGGGAGCTCCTACAATGAGCAGTTCTTC
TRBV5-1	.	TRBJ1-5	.	CASSLEGRRSQPQHF	TGCGCCAGCAGCTTGGAAGGCCGCCGGAGTCAGCCCCAGCATTTT
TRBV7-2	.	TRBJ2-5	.	CASSLVSGQKQETQYF	TGTGCCAGCAGCTTAGTTTCCGGACAGAAACAAGAGACCCAGTACTTC
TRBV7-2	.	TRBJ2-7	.	CASSPSTGISYEQYF	TGTGCCAGCAGCCCTTCAACAGGAATCAGCTACGAGCAGTACTTC
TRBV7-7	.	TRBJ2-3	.	CASRDLRGLGTQYF	TGTGCCAGCAGGGACTTGCGGGGGCTGGGTACGCAGTATTTT
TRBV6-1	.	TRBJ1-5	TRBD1	CASSETGIGNQPQHF	TGTGCCAGCAGTGAGACAGGGATCGGCAATCAGCCCCAGCATTTT
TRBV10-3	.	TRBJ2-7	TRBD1	CAISGDRFYEQYF	TGTGCCATCAGTGGGGACAGGTTCTACGAGCAGTACTTC
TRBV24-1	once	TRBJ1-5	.	CATSDSGQGLNQPQHF	TGTGCCACCAGTGATAGTGGGCAGGGCCTCAATCAGCCCCAGCATTTT
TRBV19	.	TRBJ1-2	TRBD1	CASSTGQVYGYTF	TGTGCCAGTAGTACGGGACAGGTCTATGGCTACACCTTC
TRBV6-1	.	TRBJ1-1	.	CASSESKPQGLRTEAFF	TGTGCCAGCAGTGAATCCAAACCCCAGGGGTTAAGGACTGAAGCTTTCTTT
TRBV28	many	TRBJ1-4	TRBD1	CASSLLGQGPYRGEKLFF	TGTGCCAGCAGTTTACTGGGACAGGGGCCCTATAGGGGTGAAAAACTGTTTTTT
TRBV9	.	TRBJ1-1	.	CASSVPGTEAFF	TGTGCCAGCAGCGTTCCAGGAACTGAAGCTTTCTTT
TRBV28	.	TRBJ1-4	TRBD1	CASSSPGGMNEKLFF	TGTGCCAGCAGTTCTCCAGGGGGCATGAATGAAAAACTGTTTTTT
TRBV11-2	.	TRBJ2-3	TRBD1	CASSFTGDDTQYF	TGTGCCAGCAGCTTTACAGGGGACGATACGCAGTATTTT
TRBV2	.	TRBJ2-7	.	CASSGQSYEQYF	TGTGCCAGCAGCGGACAGTCCTACGAGCAGTACTTC
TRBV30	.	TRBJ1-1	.	CAWSTYRNTEAFF	TGTGCCTGGAGTACGTACAGGAACACTGAAGCTTTCTTT
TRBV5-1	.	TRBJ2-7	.	CASSPSGMGPYEQYF	TGCGCCAGCAGCCCCTCGGGAATGGGTCCCTACGAGCAGTACTTC